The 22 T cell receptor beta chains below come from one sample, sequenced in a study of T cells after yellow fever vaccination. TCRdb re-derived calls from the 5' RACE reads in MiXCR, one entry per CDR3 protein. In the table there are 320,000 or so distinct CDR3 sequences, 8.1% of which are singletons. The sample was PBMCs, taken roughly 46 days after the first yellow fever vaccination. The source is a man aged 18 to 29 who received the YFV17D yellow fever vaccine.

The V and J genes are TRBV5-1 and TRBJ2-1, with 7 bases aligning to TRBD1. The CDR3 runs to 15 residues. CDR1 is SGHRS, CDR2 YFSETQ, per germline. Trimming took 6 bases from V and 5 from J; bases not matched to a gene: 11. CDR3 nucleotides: TGCGCCAGCACCGAAACAGGGGCCACTAACAATGAGCAGTTCTTC. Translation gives CASTETGATNNEQFF.

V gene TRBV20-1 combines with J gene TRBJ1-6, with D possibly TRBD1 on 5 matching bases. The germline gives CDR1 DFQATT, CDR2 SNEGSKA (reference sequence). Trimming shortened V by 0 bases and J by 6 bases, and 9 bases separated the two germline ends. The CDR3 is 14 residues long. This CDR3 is CSARDLGTNSPLHF. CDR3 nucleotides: TGCAGTGCTAGAGATCTAGGGACTAATTCACCCCTCCACTTT.

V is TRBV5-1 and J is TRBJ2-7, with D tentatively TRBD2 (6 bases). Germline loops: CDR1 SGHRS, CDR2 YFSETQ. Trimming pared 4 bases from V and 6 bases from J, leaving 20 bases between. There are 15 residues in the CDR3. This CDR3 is CASSHRGECACEQYV. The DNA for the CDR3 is TGCGCCAGCAGCCACCGCGGGGAATGTGCCTGCGAGCAGTACGTC.

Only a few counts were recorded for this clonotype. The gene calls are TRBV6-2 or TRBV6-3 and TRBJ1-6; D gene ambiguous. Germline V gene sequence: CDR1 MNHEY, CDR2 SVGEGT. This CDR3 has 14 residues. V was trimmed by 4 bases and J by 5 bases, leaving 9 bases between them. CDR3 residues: CASSSILDNSPLHF. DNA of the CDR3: TGTGCCAGCAGTTCCATATTGGATAATTCACCCCTCCACTTT.

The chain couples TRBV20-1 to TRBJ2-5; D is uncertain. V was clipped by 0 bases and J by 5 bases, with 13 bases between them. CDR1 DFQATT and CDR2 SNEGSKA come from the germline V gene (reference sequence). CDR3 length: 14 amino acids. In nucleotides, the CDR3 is TGCAGTGCTAGAGATGGACGAGCCGGGGAGACCCAGTACTTC. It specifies CSARDGRAGETQYF.

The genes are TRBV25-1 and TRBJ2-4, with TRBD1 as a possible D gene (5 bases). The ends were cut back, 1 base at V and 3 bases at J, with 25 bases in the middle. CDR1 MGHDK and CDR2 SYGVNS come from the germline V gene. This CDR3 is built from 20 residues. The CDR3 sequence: CASSEFQGLIGFVFKNIQYF. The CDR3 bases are TGTGCCAGCAGTGAATTTCAGGGCCTGATTGGTTTCGTGTTCAAAAACATTCAGTACTTC.

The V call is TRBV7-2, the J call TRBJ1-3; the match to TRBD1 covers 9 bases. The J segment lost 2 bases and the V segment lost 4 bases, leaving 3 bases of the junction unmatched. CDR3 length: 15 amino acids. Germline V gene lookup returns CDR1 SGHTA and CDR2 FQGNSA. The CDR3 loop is CASSSDRGPGNTIYF. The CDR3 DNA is TGTGCCAGCAGCTCGGACAGGGGTCCTGGAAACACCATATATTTT. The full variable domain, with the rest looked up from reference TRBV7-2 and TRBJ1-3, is GAGVSQSPSNKVTEKGKDVELRCDPISGHTALYWYRQSLGQGLEFLIYFQGNSAPDKSGLPSDRFSAERTGGSVSTLTIQRTQQEDSAVYLCASSSDRGPGNTIYFGEGSWLTVV.

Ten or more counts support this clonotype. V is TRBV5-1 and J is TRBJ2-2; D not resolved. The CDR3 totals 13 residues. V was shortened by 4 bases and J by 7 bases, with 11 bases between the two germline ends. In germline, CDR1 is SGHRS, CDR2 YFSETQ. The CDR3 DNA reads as TGCGCCAGCAGCCGTGACGCTAACGGGGAGCTGTTTTTT. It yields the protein CASSRDANGELFF.

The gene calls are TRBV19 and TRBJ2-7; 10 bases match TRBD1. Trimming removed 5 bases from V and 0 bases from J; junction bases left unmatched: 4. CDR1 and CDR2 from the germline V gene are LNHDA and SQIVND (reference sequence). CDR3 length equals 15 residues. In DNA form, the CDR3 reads TGTGCCAGTAGTGTTGGGACAGGGGACTCCTACGAGCAGTACTTC. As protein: CASSVGTGDSYEQYF.

CDR3 protein: CASSFDRVLGYTF. CDR3 nucleotides: TGTGCCAGCTCATTCGACAGGGTGCTGGGCTACACCTTC. This rearrangement joins TRBV18 to TRBJ1-2; 7 bases fit TRBD1. V lost 5 bases and J lost 8; bases outside the gene matches: 8. Germline V lookup: CDR1 KGHSH, CDR2 LQKENI. This CDR3 is 13 amino acids long.

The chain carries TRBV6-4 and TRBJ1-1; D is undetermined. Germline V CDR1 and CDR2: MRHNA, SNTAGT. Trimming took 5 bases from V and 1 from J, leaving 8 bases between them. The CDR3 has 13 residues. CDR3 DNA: TGTGCCAGCAGTATGGAGGAGAACACTGAAGCTTTCTTT. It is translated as CASSMEENTEAFF.

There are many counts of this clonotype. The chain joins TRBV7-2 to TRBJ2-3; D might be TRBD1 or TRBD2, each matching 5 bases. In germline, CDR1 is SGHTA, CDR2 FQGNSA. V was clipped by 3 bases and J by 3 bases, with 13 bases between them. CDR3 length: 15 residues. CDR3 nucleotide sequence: TGTGCCAGCAGCTTCGGGGCGGGCCGTACAGATACGCAGTATTTT. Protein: CASSFGAGRTDTQYF.

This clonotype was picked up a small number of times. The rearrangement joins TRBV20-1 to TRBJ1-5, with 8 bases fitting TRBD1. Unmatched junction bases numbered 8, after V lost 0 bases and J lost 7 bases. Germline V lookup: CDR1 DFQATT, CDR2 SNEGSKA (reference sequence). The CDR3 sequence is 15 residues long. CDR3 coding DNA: TGCAGTGCTAGAGACCTAGCGGACAGGGACCAGCCCCAGCATTTT. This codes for CSARDLADRDQPQHF.

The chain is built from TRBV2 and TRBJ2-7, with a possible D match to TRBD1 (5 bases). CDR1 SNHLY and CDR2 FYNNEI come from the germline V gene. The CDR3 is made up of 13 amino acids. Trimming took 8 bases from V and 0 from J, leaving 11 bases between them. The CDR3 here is CASLRESSYEQYF. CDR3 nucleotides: TGTGCCAGCCTCAGGGAAAGCTCCTACGAGCAGTACTTC. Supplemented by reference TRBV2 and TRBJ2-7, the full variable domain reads EPEVTQTPSHQVTQMGQEVILRCVPISNHLYFYWYRQILGQKVEFLVSFYNNEISEKSEIFDDQFSVERPDGSNFTLKIRSTKLEDSAMYFCASLRESSYEQYFGPGTRLTVT.

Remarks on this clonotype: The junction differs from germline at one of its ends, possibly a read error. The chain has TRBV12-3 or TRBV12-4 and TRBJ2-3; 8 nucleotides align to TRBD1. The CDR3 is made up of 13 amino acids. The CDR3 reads CASSPSGGPPANF. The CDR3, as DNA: TGTGCCAGCAGTCCCTCAGGGGGCCCACCCGCGAATTTT.

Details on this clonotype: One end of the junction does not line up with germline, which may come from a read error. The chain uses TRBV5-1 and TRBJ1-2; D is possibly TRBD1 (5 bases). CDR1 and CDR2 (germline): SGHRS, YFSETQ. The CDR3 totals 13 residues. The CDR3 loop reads CASSLDPRDGFYF. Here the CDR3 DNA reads TGCGCCAGCAGCTTGGACCCCCGGGACGGATTCTACTTC.

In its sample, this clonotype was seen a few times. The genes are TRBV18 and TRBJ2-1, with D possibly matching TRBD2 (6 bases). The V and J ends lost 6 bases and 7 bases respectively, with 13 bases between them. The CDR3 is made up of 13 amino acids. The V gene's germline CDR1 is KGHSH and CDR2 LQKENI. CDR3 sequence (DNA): TGTGCCAGCTCGGATCCAGGGAGGAATGAGCAGTTCTTC. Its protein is CASSDPGRNEQFF.

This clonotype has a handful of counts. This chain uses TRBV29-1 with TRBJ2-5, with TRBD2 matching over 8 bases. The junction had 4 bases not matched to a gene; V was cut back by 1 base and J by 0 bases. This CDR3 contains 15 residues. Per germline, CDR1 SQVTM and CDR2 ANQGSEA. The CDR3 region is CSVEGGRGDQETQYF. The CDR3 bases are TGCAGCGTTGAAGGAGGGCGGGGGGACCAAGAGACCCAGTACTTC.

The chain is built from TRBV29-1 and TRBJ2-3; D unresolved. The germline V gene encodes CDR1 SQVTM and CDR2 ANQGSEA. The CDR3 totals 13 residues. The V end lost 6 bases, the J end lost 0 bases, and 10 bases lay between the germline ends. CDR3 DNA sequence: TGCAGCGTGACTGTGCCTAGCACAGATACGCAGTATTTT. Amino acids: CSVTVPSTDTQYF.

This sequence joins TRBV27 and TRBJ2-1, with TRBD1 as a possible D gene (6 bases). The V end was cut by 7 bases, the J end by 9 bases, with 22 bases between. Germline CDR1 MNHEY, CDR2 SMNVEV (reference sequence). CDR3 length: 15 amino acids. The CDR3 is CASNALIGGTGEQFF. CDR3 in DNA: TGTGCCAGCAACGCTCTCATAGGGGGTACCGGTGAGCAGTTCTTC.

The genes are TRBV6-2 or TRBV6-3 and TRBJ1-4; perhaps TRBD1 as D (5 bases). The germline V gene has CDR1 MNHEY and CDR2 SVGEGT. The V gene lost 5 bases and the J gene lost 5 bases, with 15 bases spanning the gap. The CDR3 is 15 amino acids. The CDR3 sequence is CASSPPRGLNEKLFF. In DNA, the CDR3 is TGTGCCAGCAGTCCACCCCGGGGCCTCAATGAAAAACTGTTTTTT.

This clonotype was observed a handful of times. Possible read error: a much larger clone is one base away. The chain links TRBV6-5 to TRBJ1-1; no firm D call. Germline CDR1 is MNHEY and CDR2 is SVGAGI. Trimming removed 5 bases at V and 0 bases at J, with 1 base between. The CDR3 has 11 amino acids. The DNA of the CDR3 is TGTGCCAGCAGTGTGAACACTGAAGCTTTCTTT. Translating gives CASSVNTEAFF.